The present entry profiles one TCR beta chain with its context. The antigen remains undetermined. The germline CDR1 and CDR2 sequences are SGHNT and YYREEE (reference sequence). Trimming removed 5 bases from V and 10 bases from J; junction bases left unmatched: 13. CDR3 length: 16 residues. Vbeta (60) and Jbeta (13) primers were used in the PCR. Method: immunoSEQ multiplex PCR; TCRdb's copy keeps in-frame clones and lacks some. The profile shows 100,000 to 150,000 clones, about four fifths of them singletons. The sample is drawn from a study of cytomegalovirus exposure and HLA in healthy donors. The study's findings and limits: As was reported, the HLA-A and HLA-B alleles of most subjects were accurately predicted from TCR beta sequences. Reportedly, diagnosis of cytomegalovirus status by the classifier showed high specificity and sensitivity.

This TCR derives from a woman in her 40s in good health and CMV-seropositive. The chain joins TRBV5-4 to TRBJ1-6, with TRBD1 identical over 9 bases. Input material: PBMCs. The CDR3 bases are TGTGCCAGCAGAACGGGCGCGGGGACAGGGATGTCACCCCTCCACTTT. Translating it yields CASRTGAGTGMSPLHF. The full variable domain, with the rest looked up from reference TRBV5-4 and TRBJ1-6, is ETGVTQSPTHLIKTRGQQVTLRCSSQSGHNTVSWYQQALGQGPQFIFQYYREEENGRGNFPPRFSGLQFPNYSSELNVNALELDDSALYLCASRTGAGTGMSPLHFGNGTRLTVT.